Listed below are T cell receptor beta chains from one sample, sequenced in a study of cytomegalovirus exposure and HLA in healthy donors. Assay used: immunoSEQ multiplex PCR; TCRdb lists only in-frame clones, some missing. The data show 80,000 or so clones, with about 76% seen just once and around 10% held by the top ten. Sequenced: PBMCs. The receptors here all came from a male donor in good health and CMV-seropositive. Both conserved end residues are part of each CDR3. D genes are given only for firm matches. The listing skips clone size in some rows; elsewhere it reads once, few, many or a size class.

clone_size d_call cdr3_length j_call v_call cdr3_nt cdr3_aa
- - 16 TRBJ2-7 TRBV9 TGTGCCAGCAGCCCCCCTCTCCGGACAACTCCGGGCGAGCAGTACTTC CASSPPLRTTPGEQYF
- TRBD1 15 TRBJ2-7 TRBV4-1 TGCGCCAGCAGCCAAGATCTACAGGGGGTTTGGGAGCAGTACTTC CASSQDLQGVWEQYF
- TRBD2 15 TRBJ2-6 TRBV14 TGTGCCAGCAGCGAACTGGGAGGGGGGGCCAACGTCCTGACTTTC CASSELGGGANVLTF
- - 14 TRBJ2-7 TRBV21-1 TGTGCCAGCAGCGAAAGCGGGAGGGGGTACGAGCAGTACTTC CASSESGRGYEQYF
- - 13 TRBJ1-2 TRBV7-9 TGTGCCAGCAGCTTATCCCCCCGGGGAGGCTACACCTTC CASSLSPRGGYTF
- - 14 TRBJ2-2 TRBV6-1 TGTGCCAGCAGCGGGATGATTAACGCCGGGGAGCTGTTTTTT CASSGMINAGELFF
- TRBD1 15 TRBJ1-3 TRBV19 TGTGCCAGTAGTAGTGGGGACAGCTCTGGAAACACCATATATTTT CASSSGDSSGNTIYF
- TRBD1 15 TRBJ1-1 TRBV7-3 TGTGCCAGCAGCACTCGGGACAGGGCAAACGAAAGGGCTTTCTTT CASSTRDRANERAFF
few - 14 TRBJ1-1 TRBV7-9 TGTGCCAGCAGCTTAGTTAGACAGTTCGCTGAAGCTTTCTTT CASSLVRQFAEAFF
- - 15 TRBJ2-3 TRBV6-1 TGTGCCAGCAGTGAAGTTGGCGGGGGCACAGATACGCAGTATTTT CASSEVGGGTDTQYF
- - 14 TRBJ2-1 TRBV5-1 TGCGCCAGCAGCCGAGGCAGCTCCTACAATGAGCAGTTCTTC CASSRGSSYNEQFF
- TRBD2 20 TRBJ2-5 TRBV6-8 TGTGCCAGCAGTTACTTCGAAACCCGACTAGCGGGGGCCCCCCGTGAGACCCAGTACTTC CASSYFETRLAGAPRETQYF
- TRBD2 16 TRBJ2-3 TRBV19 TGTGCCAGTAGTCGCCGCCAGCGGGGGGGCACAGATACGCAGTATTTT CASSRRQRGGTDTQYF
- - 15 TRBJ1-1 TRBV27 TGTGCCAGCAGTTTAGTCGGGGGGGGTATTAATGAAGCTTTCTTT CASSLVGGGINEAFF
few - 15 TRBJ1-1 TRBV7-9 TGTGCCAGCAGCTTAGCCCATAGGGAGCGCACTGAAGCTTTCTTT CASSLAHRERTEAFF
- - 15 TRBJ2-1 TRBV5-1 TGCGCCAGCAGCTTAGGGGGAGTCGGGGGGAATGAGCAGTTCTTC CASSLGGVGGNEQFF
- TRBD1 16 TRBJ2-2 TRBV4-2 TGTGCCAGCAGCCAAAAGACAGGGGGATGGTCCGGGGAGCTGTTTTTT CASSQKTGGWSGELFF
once - 16 TRBJ2-4 TRBV5-1 TGCGCCAGCAGCTTGGCGAGTTTTCCGGGAGTGAACATTCAGTACTTC CASSLASFPGVNIQYF
- TRBD1 14 TRBJ1-4 TRBV5-1 TGCGCCAGCAGCTTCGACAGGGTTGGAGAAAAACTGTTTTTT CASSFDRVGEKLFF
- TRBD2 16 TRBJ2-1 TRBV6-1 TGTGCCAGCAGTGGACTAGCGGGAGGCACCTACAATGAGCAGTTCTTC CASSGLAGGTYNEQFF
few TRBD1 15 TRBJ2-2 TRBV11-2 TGTGCCAGCAGCCGGACAGGCCAGGGGACCGGGGAGCTGTTTTTT CASSRTGQGTGELFF
- - 15 TRBJ2-3 TRBV6-5 TGTGCCAGCAGTTACTCGAGGGCTAGGGGGGATACGCAGTATTTT CASSYSRARGDTQYF
- - 15 TRBJ2-7 TRBV6-6 TGTGCCAGCAGTTACTTAGGGGAAATGAACTACGAGCAGTACTTC CASSYLGEMNYEQYF
- - 16 TRBJ2-2 TRBV9 TGTGCCAGCAGCGCCGGGGGAGGGGGGAAAACCGGGGAGCTGTTTTTT CASSAGGGGKTGELFF
few TRBD2 17 TRBJ2-2 TRBV5-1 TGCGCCAGCAGCTACGGACTAGCGGGAGGGCCGGACGGGGAGCTGTTTTTT CASSYGLAGGPDGELFF
- - 14 TRBJ1-1 TRBV27 TGTGCCAGCAGAGACGGGACATGGGACACTGAAGCTTTCTTT CASRDGTWDTEAFF
- - 14 TRBJ2-3 TRBV5-1 TGCGCCAGCAGCCCGGACTACAGCACAGATACGCAGTATTTT CASSPDYSTDTQYF
- - 13 TRBJ2-4 TRBV6-1 TGTGCCAGCAGTGAAGCCACAGTAAACATTCAGTACTTC CASSEATVNIQYF
- - 15 TRBJ2-4 TRBV4-2 TGTGCCAGCAGCCCTTACAGGGAAGCCAAAAACATTCAGTACTTC CASSPYREAKNIQYF
few - 15 TRBJ2-1 TRBV10-3 TGTGCCATCAGTGACCTCAGGGGTTCCGGCAATGAGCAGTTCTTC CAISDLRGSGNEQFF
once - 13 TRBJ1-1 TRBV29-1 TGCAGCGTCAACAGGGTTCTGAACACTGAAGCTTTCTTT CSVNRVLNTEAFF
- TRBD1 15 TRBJ2-5 TRBV19 TGTGCCAGTAGTGGAACCGGGACAGCGAAAGAGACCCAGTACTTC CASSGTGTAKETQYF
- - 13 TRBJ2-7 TRBV12-5 TGTGCTAGTGGTTTGTACAGGTCCTACGAGCAGTACTTC CASGLYRSYEQYF